This T cell receptor (beta chain) was identified in a study of Graves' ophthalmopathy and Graves' hyperthyroidism (dated by TCRdb to between 2018 and 2020). Looking at the study overall: Hyperthyroidism was considered stable if no progression to ophthalmopathy occurred within 18 months of follow-up. In total, 135 blood samples were TCR-sequenced: 43 ophthalmopathy, 80 or so hyperthyroidism and approximately 17 hyperthyroidism-to-ophthalmopathy patients. To explore V-J signatures distinguishing ophthalmopathy from hyperthyroidism, a discovery set of roughly 98 patients (roughly 45 ophthalmopathy, some 57 stable hyperthyroidism) was enrolled. The independent validation cohort included about 19 hyperthyroidism patients plus 17 patients who later progressed from hyperthyroidism to ophthalmopathy. In more than five hyperthyroidism patients, the T-cell repertoires found in thyroid tissue were compared with those found in blood. After sampling, hyperthyroidism patients received methimazole starting at 30 mg daily, and ophthalmopathy patients received high-dose intravenous methylprednisolone. To tell Graves' ophthalmopathy apart from Graves' hyperthyroidism, and to predict which patients would progress to ophthalmopathy, the study relied on TCR beta repertoire signatures.

The study at large found these results: Most expanded thyroid clonotypes with frequency above 0.001 were also detected in blood, suggesting blood repertoires may reflect the thyroid immune response. No statistical method was used to set the sample size in advance, and the investigators knew which group each participant was assigned to. In validation, the model predicted ophthalmopathy progression with 55% to 71% sensitivity and around 72% specificity; about a dozen predicted patients were CT-confirmed with GO in a median of approximately 6.5 months. Ophthalmopathy was separated from stable hyperthyroidism by the 13-signature model with roughly 87% sensitivity and about 81% specificity in cross-validation and with 80%/75% in the test set.

There are many counts of this clonotype. This receptor's antigen is unknown. The input lacks base qualities; no much larger clone sits a single base away. Patients with hyperthyroidism were aged 18 to 65 years, had been newly diagnosed, and had a disease duration of less than 2 months. Anyone with other autoimmune diseases, uncontrolled infections, pregnancy or lactation was excluded from the study. Diagnosis relied on clinical symptoms, serum thyroxine, TRAb, thyroid ultrasound and orbital computed tomography. Trizol reagent was used to extract the total RNA, and its quality was then checked on an Agilent 2100 Bioanalyzer. TCR beta CDR3 regions were amplified from RNA transcripts for repertoire sequencing. A first-round RT-PCR used HTBI primers with the Qiagen OneStep RT-PCR kit, followed by a second-round multiplex PCR, size selection and purification. Sequencing of the libraries was carried out on an Illumina HiSeq2000 in paired-end mode with 100 bp reads. The authors' analysis ran thus. Reads were processed with SOAPnuke, discarding reads with adapters, uncalled bases, mean Phred below 15, or no exact constant-primer or identifier match. High-quality paired reads were merged with COPE v1.2.5. Each unique nucleotide sequence was defined as a clonotype, and clonotypes were aligned to IMGT TRB V, D and J references with MiTCR v1.1. Only V-J combinations with frequency above 0.0001 were analysed, covering about 99% of repertoires. A TCR clonal expansion and chaos score per V-J combination was defined as the ratio of F50 clonal expansion to chaos observed in the TCRdist matrix. Welch's t-statistics and random forest were used to reduce the features to about twelve V-J combinations, which were then used as input to a naive Bayes classifier. Thyroid-blood repertoire similarity was quantified with the Morisita-Horn index. Starting from the raw public reads, TCRdb applied fastp trimming at Q25, assembled clones with MiXCR and retained in-frame beta chains. Rows matching on CDR3 protein sequence are summarized as one entry with the most common DNA and genes. TCRdb's processing, not the authors' own work, is the source of the V and J calls. Present in this sample are around 1.1 million distinct CDR3 sequences, about 38% of which were seen just once. The ten largest clones add up to around 10% of the sample.

The specimen was peripheral blood or thyroid tissue (not recorded which). The TCR originated in an adult man with Graves' hyperthyroidism.

The nucleotide sequence reads as follows: TGTGCCAGCACAGGGGCCTACCACGAGCAGTACTTC. Its protein is CASTGAYHEQYF. Rearrangement joined TRBV2 to TRBJ2-7; matching of 6 bases hints at TRBD1 as the D gene. The germline V gene encodes CDR1 SNHLY and CDR2 FYNNEI. There are 12 amino acids in the CDR3, from cysteine to phenylalanine inclusive. Only CDR3 DNA is held: 36 bases, read in frame from base 1. Trimming takes 7 bases from V and 5 bases from J, and the germline ends sit 12 bases apart. Extended through the reference TRBV2 and TRBJ2-7 proteins, this CDR3 yields the full variable domain: EPEVTQTPSHQVTQMGQEVILRCVPISNHLYFYWYRQILGQKVEFLVSFYNNEISEKSEIFDDQFSVERPDGSNFTLKIRSTKLEDSAMYFCASTGAYHEQYFGPGTRLTVT.